The clone carrying this T cell receptor (beta chain) was seen at least ten times. TCRdb re-analysed the 5' RACE reads in MiXCR, keeping a single row per CDR3 protein. The sample lists some 47,000 distinct CDR3 sequences, around 6% occurring once. This sample was included in a study of neurological immune-mediated disorders. The sequence was collected from a woman in her thirties or forties in good health. The sequenced sample was CD4+ T cells from blood.

Here the CDR3 DNA reads TGTGCCAGCATCGGTCCGCTTCGGGACAACCCTAGCAATGAGCAGTTCTTC. It translates to CASIGPLRDNPSNEQFF. This rearrangement joins TRBV7-9 to TRBJ2-1, with a weak D call TRBD1 (6 bases). The V gene lost 7 bases and the J gene lost 6 bases, with 25 bases spanning the gap. The CDR3 runs 17 residues. Germline V gene lookup returns CDR1 SEHNR and CDR2 FQNEAQ (reference sequence).